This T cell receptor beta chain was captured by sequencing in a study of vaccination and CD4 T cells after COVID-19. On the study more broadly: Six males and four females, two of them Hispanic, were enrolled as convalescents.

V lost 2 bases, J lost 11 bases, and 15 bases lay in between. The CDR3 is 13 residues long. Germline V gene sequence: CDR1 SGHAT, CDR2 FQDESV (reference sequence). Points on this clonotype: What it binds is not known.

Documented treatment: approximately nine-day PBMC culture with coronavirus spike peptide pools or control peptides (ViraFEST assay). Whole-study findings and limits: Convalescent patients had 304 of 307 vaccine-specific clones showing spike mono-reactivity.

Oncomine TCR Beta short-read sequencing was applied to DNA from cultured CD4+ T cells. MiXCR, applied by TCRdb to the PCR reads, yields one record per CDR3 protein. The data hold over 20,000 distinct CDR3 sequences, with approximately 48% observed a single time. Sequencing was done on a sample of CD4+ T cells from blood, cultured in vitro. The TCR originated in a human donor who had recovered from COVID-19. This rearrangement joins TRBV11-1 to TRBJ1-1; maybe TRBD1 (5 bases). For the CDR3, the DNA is TGTGCCAGCAGCTTAAATGAGGGGCGCGGGGCTTTCTTT. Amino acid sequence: CASSLNEGRGAFF. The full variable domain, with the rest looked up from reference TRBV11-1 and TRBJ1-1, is EAEVAQSPRYKITEKSQAVAFWCDPISGHATLYWYRQILGQGPELLVQFQDESVVDDSQLPKDRFSAERLKGVDSTLKIQPAELGDSAMYLCASSLNEGRGAFFGQGTRLTVV.